This T cell receptor (beta chain) was profiled in a study of T cell responses to AZD1222 COVID-19 vaccine. Study results and caveats: Researchers took repertoire samples only after the peak T cell response had come. Recipients of AZD1222 seropositive at baseline numbered only 5 or 6. Spike-specific TCR breadth and depth both grew after two AZD1222 doses.

Trimming took off 4 bases at V and 5 bases at J, with 14 bases between the two ends. Germline V gene lookup returns CDR1 KGHDR and CDR2 SFDVKD. The CDR3 has 15 amino acids. The assay was immunoSEQ multiplex PCR, and TCRdb's table has in-frame clones only and misses some. In the table there are about 100,000 clones, 90% to 95% of which are singletons. In this sample, this clone turned up a few times. The antigen is undetermined. This chain links TRBV24-1 with TRBJ2-1, with a possible D match to TRBD2 (5 bases). The material was peripheral blood, obtained 28 days after the second AZD1222 dose. This clonotype originated in an adult who received the AZD1222 COVID-19 vaccine. The CDR3 loop is CATSEGSRADNEQFF. Written as DNA, the CDR3 is TGTGCCACCAGTGAAGGCTCGCGGGCCGACAATGAGCAGTTCTTC.